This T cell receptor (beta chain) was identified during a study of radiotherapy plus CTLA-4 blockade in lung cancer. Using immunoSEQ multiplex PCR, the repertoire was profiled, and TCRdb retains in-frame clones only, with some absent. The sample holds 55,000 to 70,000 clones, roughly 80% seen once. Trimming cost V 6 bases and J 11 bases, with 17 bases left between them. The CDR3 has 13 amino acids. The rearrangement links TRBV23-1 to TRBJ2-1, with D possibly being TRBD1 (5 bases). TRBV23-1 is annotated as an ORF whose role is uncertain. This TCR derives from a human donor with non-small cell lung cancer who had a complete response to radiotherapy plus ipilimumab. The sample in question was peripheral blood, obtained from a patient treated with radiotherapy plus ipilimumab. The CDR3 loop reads CASSQAPGSQQFF. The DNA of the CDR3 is TGCGCCAGCAGCCAAGCTCCAGGGTCCCAGCAGTTCTTC.